The sequence of this TCR beta chain was determined in a study of blood T cell repertoires in COVID-19. In the original workflow: Reference gene primer amplification yielded estimated nucleated cell counts. Some clones are missing from TCRdb's copy, which holds only in-frame ones; the method was immunoSEQ multiplex PCR. V, J and clone size are taken as reported in that table, and D and trimming were inferred from the DNA itself. The sample includes 180,000 or so clones, roughly four fifths of them seen just once. Resolution of symptoms, clearance, or two negative PCRs was present in recovered Cohort 3 donors. J gave up 5 bases and V 8 bases, and 8 bases lay outside the gene matches. Germline V lookup: CDR1 LNHDA, CDR2 SQIVND (reference sequence). The CDR3 sequence is 13 residues long.

Sequenced: PBMCs or T cells enriched from blood (not recorded which). This clonotype was obtained from a middle-aged man who had recovered from COVID-19. This chain connects TRBV19 to TRBJ1-1, with 7 nucleotides matching TRBD1. The CDR3 loop reads CASGETGRTEAFF. The CDR3 DNA is TGTGCCAGTGGGGAGACAGGGAGAACTGAAGCTTTCTTT.